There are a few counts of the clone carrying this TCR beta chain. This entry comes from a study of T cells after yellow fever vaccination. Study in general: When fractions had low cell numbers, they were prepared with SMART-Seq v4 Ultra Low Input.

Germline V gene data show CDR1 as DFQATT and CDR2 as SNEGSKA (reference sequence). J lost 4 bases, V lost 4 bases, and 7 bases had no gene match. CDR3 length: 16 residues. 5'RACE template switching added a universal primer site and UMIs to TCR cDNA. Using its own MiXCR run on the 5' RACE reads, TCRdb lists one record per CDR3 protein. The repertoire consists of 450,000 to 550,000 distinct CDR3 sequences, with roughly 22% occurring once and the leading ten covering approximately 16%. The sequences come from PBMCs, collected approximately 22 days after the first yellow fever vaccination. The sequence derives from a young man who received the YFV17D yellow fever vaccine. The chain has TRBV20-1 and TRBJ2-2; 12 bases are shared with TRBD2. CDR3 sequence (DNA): TGCAGTGCTACCCTGACTAGCGGGGGAATCACCGGGGAGCTGTTTTTT. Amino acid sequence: CSATLTSGGITGELFF.